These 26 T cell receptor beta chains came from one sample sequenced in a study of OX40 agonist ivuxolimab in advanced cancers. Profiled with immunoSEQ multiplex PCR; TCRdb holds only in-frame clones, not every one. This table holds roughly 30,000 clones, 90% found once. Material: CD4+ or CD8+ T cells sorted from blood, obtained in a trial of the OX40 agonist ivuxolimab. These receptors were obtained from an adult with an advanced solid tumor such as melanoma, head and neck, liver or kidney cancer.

The CDR3 bases are TGTGCCAGCAGCGCCGGATGGAGTGGGGATAATGAAAAACTGTTTTTT. Its protein product is CASSAGWSGDNEKLFF. J is TRBJ1-4 and V is TRBV9; D gene uncertain. The CDR3 is 16 amino acids. The germline V gene has CDR1 SGDLS and CDR2 YYNGEE. With 3 bases removed from V and 4 bases from J, the gap between germline ends came to 16 bases.

This CDR3 reads CASSEFLSSYEQYF. CDR3 nucleotides: TGTGCCAGCAGTGAGTTTCTTAGCTCCTACGAGCAGTACTTC. This sequence joins TRBV2 and TRBJ2-7; no firm D call. V lost 3 bases and J lost 0, with 9 bases in between. This CDR3 is 14 amino acids long. CDR1 and CDR2 (germline): SNHLY, FYNNEI.

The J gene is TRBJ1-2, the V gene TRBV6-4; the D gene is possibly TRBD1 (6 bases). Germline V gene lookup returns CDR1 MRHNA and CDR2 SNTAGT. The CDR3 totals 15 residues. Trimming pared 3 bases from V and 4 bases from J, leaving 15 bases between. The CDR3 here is CASSDTGMGVYGYTF. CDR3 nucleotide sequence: TGTGCCAGCAGTGATACAGGGATGGGAGTCTATGGCTACACCTTC.

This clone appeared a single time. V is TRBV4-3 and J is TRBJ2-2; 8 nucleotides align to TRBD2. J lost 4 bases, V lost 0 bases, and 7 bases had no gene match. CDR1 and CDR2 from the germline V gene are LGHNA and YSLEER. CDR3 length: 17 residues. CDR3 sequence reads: CASSQDGAGGATGELFF. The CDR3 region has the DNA TGCGCCAGCAGCCAAGATGGTGCGGGAGGAGCCACCGGGGAGCTGTTTTTT.

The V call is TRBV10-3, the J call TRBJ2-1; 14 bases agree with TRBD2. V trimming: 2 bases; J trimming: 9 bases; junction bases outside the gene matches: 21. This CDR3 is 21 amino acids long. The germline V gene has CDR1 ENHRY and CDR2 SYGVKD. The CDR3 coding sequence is TGTGCCATCAGTGAGCCTCTTAAGACTAGCGGGAGGGCCGGAGTAGGAGGTGAGCAGTTCTTC. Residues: CAISEPLKTSGRAGVGGEQFF.

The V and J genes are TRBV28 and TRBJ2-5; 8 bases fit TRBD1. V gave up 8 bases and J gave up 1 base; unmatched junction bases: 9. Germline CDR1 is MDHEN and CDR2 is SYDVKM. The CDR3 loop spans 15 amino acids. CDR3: CASGSLGTGQETQYF. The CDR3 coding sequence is TGTGCCAGCGGTTCGCTCGGGACAGGCCAAGAGACCCAGTACTTC.

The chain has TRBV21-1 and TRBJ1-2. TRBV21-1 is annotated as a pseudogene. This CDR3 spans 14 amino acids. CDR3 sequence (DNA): TGTGCCAGCAGCAATGACATCCGAGGATATGGCTACACCTTC. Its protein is CASSNDIRGYGYTF.

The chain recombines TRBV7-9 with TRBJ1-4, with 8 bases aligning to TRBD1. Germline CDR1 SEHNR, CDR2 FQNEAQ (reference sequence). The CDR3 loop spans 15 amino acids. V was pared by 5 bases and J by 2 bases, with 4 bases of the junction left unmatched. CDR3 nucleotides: TGTGCCAGCAGCGATTACAGGGGGACTAATGAAAAACTGTTTTTT. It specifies CASSDYRGTNEKLFF.

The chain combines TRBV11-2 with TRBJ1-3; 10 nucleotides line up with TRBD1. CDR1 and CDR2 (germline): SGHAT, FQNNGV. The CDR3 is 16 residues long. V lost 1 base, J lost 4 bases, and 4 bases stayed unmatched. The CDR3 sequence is CASSLVGTGEGNTIYF. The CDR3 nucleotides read TGTGCCAGCAGCTTAGTCGGGACAGGGGAAGGAAACACCATATATTTT.

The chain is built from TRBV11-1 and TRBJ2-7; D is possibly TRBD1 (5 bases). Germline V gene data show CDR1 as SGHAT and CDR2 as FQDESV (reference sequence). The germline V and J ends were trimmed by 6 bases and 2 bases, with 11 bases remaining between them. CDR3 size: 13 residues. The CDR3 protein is CASSLNRPYEQYF. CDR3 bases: TGTGCCAGCAGTCTGAACAGGCCCTACGAGCAGTACTTC.

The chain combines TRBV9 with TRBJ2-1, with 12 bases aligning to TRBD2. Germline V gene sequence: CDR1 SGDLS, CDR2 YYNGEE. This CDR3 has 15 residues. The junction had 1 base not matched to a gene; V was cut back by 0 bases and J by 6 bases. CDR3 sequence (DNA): TGTGCCAGCAGCGTAGGGACTAGCGGGGTCAATGAGCAGTTCTTC. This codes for CASSVGTSGVNEQFF.

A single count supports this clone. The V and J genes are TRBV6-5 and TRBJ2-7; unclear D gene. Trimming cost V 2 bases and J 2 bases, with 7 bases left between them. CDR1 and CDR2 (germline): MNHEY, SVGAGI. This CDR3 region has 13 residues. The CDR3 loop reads CASSYHTTYEQYF. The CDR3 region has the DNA TGTGCCAGCAGTTACCACACAACCTACGAGCAGTACTTC.

CDR3 region: CASSFVGGSGANVLTF. The CDR3 nucleotides read TGTGCCAGCAGCTTCGTCGGGGGCTCTGGGGCCAACGTCCTGACTTTC. The chain has TRBV11-1 and TRBJ2-6; maybe TRBD2 (6 bases). Germline CDR1 and CDR2: SGHAT and FQDESV (reference sequence). The CDR3 covers 16 residues. Trimming cost V 3 bases and J 0 bases, with 9 bases left between them. Full variable domain (outside the CDR3, taken from reference TRBV11-1 and TRBJ2-6): EAEVAQSPRYKITEKSQAVAFWCDPISGHATLYWYRQILGQGPELLVQFQDESVVDDSQLPKDRFSAERLKGVDSTLKIQPAELGDSAMYLCASSFVGGSGANVLTFGAGSRLTVL.

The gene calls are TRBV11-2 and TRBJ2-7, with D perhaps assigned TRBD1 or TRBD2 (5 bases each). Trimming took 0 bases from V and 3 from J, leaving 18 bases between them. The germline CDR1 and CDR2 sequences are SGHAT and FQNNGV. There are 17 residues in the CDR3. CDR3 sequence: CASSLDSYWDGLYEQYF. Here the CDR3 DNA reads TGTGCCAGCAGCTTAGATTCTTATTGGGACGGTCTCTACGAGCAGTACTTC.

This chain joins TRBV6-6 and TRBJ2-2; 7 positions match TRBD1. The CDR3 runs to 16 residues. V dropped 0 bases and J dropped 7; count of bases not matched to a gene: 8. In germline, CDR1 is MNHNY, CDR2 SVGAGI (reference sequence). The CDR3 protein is CASSYSRDRADGELFF. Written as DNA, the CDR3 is TGTGCCAGCAGTTACTCCCGAGACAGGGCGGACGGGGAGCTGTTTTTT.

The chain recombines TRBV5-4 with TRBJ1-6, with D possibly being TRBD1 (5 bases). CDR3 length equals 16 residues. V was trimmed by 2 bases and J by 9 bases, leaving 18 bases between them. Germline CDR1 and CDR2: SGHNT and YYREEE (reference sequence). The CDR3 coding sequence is TGTGCCAGCAGCTTTACCCTGGCAGGGTTGTTTTCACCCCTCCACTTT. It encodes CASSFTLAGLFSPLHF.

As DNA, the CDR3 is TGTGCCAGCAGCTTAGGGTTGGGGGGCCCCCGCATTGGTGAGCAGTTCTTC. Translation gives CASSLGLGGPRIGEQFF. V gene TRBV7-8 combines with J gene TRBJ2-1; possibly TRBD1 or TRBD2 for D (6 bases each). Germline lookup yields CDR1 SGHVS and CDR2 FQNEAQ. This CDR3 is built from 17 residues. Trimming shortened V by 1 base and J by 9 bases, and 22 bases separated the two germline ends.

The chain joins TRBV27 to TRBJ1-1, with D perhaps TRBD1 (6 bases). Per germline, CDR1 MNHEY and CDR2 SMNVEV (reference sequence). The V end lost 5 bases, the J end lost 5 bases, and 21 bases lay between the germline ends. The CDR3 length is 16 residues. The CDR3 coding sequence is TGTGCCAGCAGTACACTACAGGGTATTGTAGGAACTGAAGCTTTCTTT. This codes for CASSTLQGIVGTEAFF.

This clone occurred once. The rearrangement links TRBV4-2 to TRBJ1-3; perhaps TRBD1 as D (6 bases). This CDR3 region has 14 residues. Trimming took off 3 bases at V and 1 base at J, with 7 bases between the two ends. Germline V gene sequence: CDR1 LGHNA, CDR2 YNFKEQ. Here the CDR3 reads CASSHGTSGNTIYF. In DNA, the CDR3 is TGTGCCAGCAGCCACGGGACATCTGGAAACACCATATATTTT.

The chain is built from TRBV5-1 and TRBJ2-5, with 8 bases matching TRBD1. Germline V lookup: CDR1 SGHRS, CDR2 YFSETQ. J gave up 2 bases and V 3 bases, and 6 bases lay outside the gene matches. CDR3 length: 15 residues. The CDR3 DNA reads TGCGCCAGCAGCTATCGGACAGGGCAACAAGAGACCCAGTACTTC. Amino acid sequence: CASSYRTGQQETQYF.

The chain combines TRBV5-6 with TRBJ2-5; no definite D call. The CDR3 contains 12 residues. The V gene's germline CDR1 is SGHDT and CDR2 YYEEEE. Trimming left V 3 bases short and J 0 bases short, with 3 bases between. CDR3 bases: TGTGCCAGCAGCTCGTACCAAGAGACCCAGTACTTC. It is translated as CASSSYQETQYF.

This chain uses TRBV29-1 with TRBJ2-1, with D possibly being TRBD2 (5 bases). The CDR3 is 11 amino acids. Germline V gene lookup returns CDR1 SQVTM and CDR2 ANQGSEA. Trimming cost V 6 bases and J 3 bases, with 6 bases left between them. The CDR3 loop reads CSVEDYNEQFF. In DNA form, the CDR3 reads TGCAGCGTGGAGGACTACAATGAGCAGTTCTTC.

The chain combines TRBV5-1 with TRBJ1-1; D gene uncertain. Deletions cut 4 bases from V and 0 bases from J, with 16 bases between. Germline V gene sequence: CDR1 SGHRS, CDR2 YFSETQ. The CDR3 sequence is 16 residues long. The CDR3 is CASSPPVSDLNTEAFF. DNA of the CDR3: TGCGCCAGCAGCCCACCGGTATCTGACTTGAACACTGAAGCTTTCTTT.

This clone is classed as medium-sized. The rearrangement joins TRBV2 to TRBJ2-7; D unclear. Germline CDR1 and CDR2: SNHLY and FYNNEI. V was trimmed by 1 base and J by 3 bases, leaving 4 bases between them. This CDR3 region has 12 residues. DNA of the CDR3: TGTGCCAGCAGTGAAGGGGACTACGAGCAGTACTTC. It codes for CASSEGDYEQYF. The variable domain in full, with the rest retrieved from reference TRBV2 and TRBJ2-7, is EPEVTQTPSHQVTQMGQEVILRCVPISNHLYFYWYRQILGQKVEFLVSFYNNEISEKSEIFDDQFSVERPDGSNFTLKIRSTKLEDSAMYFCASSEGDYEQYFGPGTRLTVT.

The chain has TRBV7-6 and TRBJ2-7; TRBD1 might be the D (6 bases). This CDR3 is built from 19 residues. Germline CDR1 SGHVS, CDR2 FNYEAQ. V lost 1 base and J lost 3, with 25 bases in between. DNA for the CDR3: TGTGCCAGCAGCTTAGGGAACAGGCTCCTACAGGGAGTGGACTACGAGCAGTACTTC. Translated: CASSLGNRLLQGVDYEQYF.

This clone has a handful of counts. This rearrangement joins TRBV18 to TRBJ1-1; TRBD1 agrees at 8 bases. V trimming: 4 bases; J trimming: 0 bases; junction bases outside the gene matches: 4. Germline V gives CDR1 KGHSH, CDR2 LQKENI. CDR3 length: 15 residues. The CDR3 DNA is TGTGCCAGCTCACTGGACAGGGTTTTGAACACTGAAGCTTTCTTT. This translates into CASSLDRVLNTEAFF.